A selection of T cell receptor beta chains follows, all from one sample in a study of blood T cells in healthy people across ages. MiXCR was run by TCRdb on the 5' RACE reads, yielding one entry per CDR3 protein. The sample carries approximately 940,000 distinct CDR3 sequences, 40% to 60% recorded once. The sample comprised blood. The receptors derive from a man younger than 40 in good health. Both conserved end residues are part of each CDR3. The D gene is left open where the match is weak. Only some rows state a clone size, as once, few, many or a class for expanded clones.

>TRBV13|-|once|TRBJ2-1
TGTGCCAGCAGCTCATACCAGGGGAGATCCTACAATGAGCAGTTCTTC
CASSSYQGRSYNEQFF
>TRBV12-5|-|few|TRBJ2-5
TGTGCTAGTGGTTTGGACCCTGAGGAGACCCAGTACTTC
CASGLDPEETQYF
>TRBV5-1|-|-|TRBJ2-5
TGCGCCAGCAGCTTCTCCGGTAGAAACCAAGAGACCCAGTACTTC
CASSFSGRNQETQYF
>TRBV20-1|TRBD1|many|TRBJ2-5
TGCAGTGCTAGAGATTTGACAGGGACGGAGACCCAGTACTTC
CSARDLTGTETQYF
>TRBV12-3/TRBV12-4|-|-|TRBJ1-5
TGTGCCAGCAGACCAAATACAGGGAGCAATCAGCCCCAGCATTTT
CASRPNTGSNQPQHF
>TRBV6-5|TRBD1|-|TRBJ2-1
TGTGCCAGCAGTTACGGGACAGGGTTCAATGAGCAGTTCTTC
CASSYGTGFNEQFF
>TRBV28|-|once|TRBJ1-3
TGTGCCAGCAGACTACGAAACTCTGGAAACACCATATATTTT
CASRLRNSGNTIYF
>TRBV4-3|-|few|TRBJ1-5
TGCGCCAGCAGCCAAGACGGCTCCGGACAGTACGGCGGACAGCCCCAGCATTTT
CASSQDGSGQYGGQPQHF
>TRBV7-9|-|-|TRBJ2-3
TGTGCCAGCAGCCGCCGCCTTACCACAGGGTCGGCAGATACGCAGTATTTT
CASSRRLTTGSADTQYF
>TRBV30|-|once|TRBJ2-7
TGTGCCCGGAGTCAGGACAGCTCCTACGAGCAGTACTTC
CARSQDSSYEQYF
>TRBV4-1|-|-|TRBJ1-2
TGCGCCAGCGGGATATCCGACAGTTCTAACTATGGCTACACCTTC
CASGISDSSNYGYTF
>TRBV9|TRBD2|-|TRBJ2-5
TGTGCCAGCAGCGTACGCGGGGGGGGAGAGACCCAGTACTTC
CASSVRGGGETQYF
>TRBV2|-|-|TRBJ1-2
TGTGCCAGCAGTGCGGGGGAGGGGGGTTATGGCTACACCTTC
CASSAGEGGYGYTF
>TRBV6-2/TRBV6-3|TRBD1|-|TRBJ2-1
TGTGCCAGCAGTTACAAGGACAGGTCCTCCTACAATGAGCAGTTCTTC
CASSYKDRSSYNEQFF
>TRBV9|-|few|TRBJ2-7
TGTGCCAGCAGCGTAGTGGACTCCTACGAGCAGTACTTC
CASSVVDSYEQYF
>TRBV7-2|TRBD1|-|TRBJ2-1
TGTGCCAGCAGCCCATACGACAGGGCCTACAATGAGCAGTTCTTC
CASSPYDRAYNEQFF